This T cell receptor (beta chain) was obtained from a study of neurological immune-mediated disorders. Overall study: There were roughly 35 multiple sclerosis patients. Of these, some 31 had relapsing-remitting MS and 3 had secondary progressive MS.

This clonotype appeared many times. Unmatched junction bases numbered 15, after V lost 5 bases and J lost 5 bases. Germline-derived CDR1 and CDR2 are SGHRS and YFSETQ. The CDR3 consists of 16 residues. A single run covered 15-18 subjects with over 180 million TCR-beta sequences. TCRdb re-called the 5' RACE reads through MiXCR, storing one row per CDR3 protein. The sample yields roughly 65,000 distinct CDR3 sequences, about 5.2% seen once. The sequenced material came from PBMCs. This rearrangement joins TRBV5-1 to TRBJ1-1, with TRBD1 matching over 7 bases. This TCR derives from a human donor with multiple sclerosis. The donor label of this sample is uncertain. This chain's CDR3 is CASSLPLGQLWTEAFF. CDR3 bases: TGCGCCAGCAGTCTTCCCTTGGGACAGTTGTGGACTGAAGCTTTCTTT. The variable domain in full, completed from reference TRBV5-1 and TRBJ1-1, reads KAGVTQTPRYLIKTRGQQVTLSCSPISGHRSVSWYQQTPGQGLQFLFEYFSETQRNKGNFPGRFSGRQFSNSRSEMNVSTLELGDSALYLCASSLPLGQLWTEAFFGQGTRLTVV.